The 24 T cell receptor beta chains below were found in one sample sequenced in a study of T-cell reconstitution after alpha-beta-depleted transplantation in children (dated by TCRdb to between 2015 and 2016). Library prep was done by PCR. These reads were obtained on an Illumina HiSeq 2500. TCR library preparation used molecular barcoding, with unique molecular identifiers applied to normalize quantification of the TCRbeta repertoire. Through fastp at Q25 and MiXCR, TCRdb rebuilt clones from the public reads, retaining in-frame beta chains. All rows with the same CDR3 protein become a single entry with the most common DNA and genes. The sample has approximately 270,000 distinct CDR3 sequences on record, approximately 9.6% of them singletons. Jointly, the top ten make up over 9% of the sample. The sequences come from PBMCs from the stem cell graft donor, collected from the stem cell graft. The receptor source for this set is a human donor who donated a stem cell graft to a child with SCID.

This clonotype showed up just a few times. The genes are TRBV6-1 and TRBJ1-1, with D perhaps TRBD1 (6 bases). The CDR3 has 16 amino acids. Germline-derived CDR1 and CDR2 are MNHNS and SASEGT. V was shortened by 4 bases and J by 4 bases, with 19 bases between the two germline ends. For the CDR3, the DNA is TGTGCCAGCAGTGGATACGCAGGGGAGGCAGGCACTGAAGCTTTCTTT. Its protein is CASSGYAGEAGTEAFF.

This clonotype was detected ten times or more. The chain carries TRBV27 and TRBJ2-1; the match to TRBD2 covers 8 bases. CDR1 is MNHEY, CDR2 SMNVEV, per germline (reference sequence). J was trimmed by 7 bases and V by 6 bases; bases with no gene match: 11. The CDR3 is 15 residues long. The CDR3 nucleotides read TGTGCCAGCAGCTCCCCGCGGGGGGCTTATAATGAGCAGTTCTTC. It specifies CASSSPRGAYNEQFF.

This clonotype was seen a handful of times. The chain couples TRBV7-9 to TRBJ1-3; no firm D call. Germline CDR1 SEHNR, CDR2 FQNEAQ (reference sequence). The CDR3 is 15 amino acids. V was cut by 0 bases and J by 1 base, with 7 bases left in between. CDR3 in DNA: TGTGCCAGCAGCTTAGCAGCGAATTCTGGAAACACCATATATTTT. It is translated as CASSLAANSGNTIYF.

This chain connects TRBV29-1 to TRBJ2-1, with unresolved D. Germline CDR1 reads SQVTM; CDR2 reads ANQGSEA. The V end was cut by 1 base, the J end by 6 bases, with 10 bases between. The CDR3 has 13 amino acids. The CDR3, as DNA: TGCAGCGTTGAAGCAGCCGGGCCCAATGAGCAGTTCTTC. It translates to CSVEAAGPNEQFF.

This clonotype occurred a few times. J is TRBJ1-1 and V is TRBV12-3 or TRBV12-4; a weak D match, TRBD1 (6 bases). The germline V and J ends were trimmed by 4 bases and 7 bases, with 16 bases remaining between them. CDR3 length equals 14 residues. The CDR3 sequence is CASSSWGQPLEAFF. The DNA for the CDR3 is TGTGCCAGCAGTTCCTGGGGGCAACCCCTTGAAGCTTTCTTT.

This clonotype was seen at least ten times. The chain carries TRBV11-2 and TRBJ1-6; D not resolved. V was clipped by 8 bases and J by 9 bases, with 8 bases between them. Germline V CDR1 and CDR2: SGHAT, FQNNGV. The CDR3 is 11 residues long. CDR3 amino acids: CASSKSSPLHF. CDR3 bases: TGTGCCAGCTCCAAATCTTCACCCCTCCACTTT.

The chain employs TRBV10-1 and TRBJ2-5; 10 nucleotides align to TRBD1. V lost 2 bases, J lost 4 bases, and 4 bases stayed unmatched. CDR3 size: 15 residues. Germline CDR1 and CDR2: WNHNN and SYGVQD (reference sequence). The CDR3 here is CASSEGTGVGETQYF. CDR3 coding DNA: TGCGCCAGCAGTGAGGGGACAGGGGTAGGAGAGACCCAGTACTTC.

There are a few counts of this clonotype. CDR3 protein: CASSIVGGQPQHF. The DNA of the CDR3 is TGTGCCAGTAGTATTGTGGGCGGCCAGCCCCAGCATTTT. The chain employs TRBV19 and TRBJ1-5; the D is unclear. This CDR3 spans 13 amino acids. Trimming took 3 bases from V and 7 from J, leaving 10 bases between them. The V gene's germline CDR1 is LNHDA and CDR2 SQIVND (reference sequence).

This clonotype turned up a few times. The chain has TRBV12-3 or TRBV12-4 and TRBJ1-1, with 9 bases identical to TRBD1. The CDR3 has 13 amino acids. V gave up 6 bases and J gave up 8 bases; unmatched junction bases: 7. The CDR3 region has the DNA TGTGCCAGCAGCCTCTCGGGACAGGGAGAAGCTTTCTTT. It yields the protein CASSLSGQGEAFF.

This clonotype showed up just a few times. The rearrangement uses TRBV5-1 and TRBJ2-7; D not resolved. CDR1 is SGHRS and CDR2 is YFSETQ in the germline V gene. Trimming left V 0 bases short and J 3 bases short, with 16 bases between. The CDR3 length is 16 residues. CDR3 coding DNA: TGCGCCAGCAGCTTGGGTGACCTGGTAGTGAACTACGAGCAGTACTTC. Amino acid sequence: CASSLGDLVVNYEQYF. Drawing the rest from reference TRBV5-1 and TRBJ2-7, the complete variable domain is KAGVTQTPRYLIKTRGQQVTLSCSPISGHRSVSWYQQTPGQGLQFLFEYFSETQRNKGNFPGRFSGRQFSNSRSEMNVSTLELGDSALYLCASSLGDLVVNYEQYFGPGTRLTVT.

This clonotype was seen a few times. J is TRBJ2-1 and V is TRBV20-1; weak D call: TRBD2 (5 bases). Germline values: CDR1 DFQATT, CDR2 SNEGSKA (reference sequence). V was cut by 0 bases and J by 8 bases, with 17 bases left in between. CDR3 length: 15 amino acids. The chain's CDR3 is CSARDGTRKRDEQFF. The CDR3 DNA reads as TGCAGTGCTAGAGATGGCACGAGAAAGAGGGATGAGCAGTTCTTC.

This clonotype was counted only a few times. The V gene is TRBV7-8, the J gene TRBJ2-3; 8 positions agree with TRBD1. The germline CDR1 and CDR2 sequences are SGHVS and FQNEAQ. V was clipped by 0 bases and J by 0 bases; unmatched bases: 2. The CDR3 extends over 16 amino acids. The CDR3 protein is CASSLATGASTDTQYF. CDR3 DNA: TGTGCCAGCAGCTTAGCGACAGGGGCCAGCACAGATACGCAGTATTTT.

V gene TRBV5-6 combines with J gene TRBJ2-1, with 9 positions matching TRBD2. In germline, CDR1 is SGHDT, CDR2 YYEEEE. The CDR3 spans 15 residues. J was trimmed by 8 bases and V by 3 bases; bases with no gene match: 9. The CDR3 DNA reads TGTGCCAGCAGCTCGGGCGGGGGGGCGATCGATGAGCAGTTCTTC. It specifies CASSSGGGAIDEQFF.

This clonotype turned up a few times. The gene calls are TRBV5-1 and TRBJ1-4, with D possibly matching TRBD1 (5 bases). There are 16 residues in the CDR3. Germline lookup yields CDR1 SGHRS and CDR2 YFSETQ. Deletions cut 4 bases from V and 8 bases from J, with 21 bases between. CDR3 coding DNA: TGCGCCAGCAGCGGTGAGGGGCGCAGGGCTGCGGAAAAACTGTTTTTT. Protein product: CASSGEGRRAAEKLFF. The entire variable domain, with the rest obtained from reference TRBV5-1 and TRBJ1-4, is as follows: KAGVTQTPRYLIKTRGQQVTLSCSPISGHRSVSWYQQTPGQGLQFLFEYFSETQRNKGNFPGRFSGRQFSNSRSEMNVSTLELGDSALYLCASSGEGRRAAEKLFFGSGTQLSVL.

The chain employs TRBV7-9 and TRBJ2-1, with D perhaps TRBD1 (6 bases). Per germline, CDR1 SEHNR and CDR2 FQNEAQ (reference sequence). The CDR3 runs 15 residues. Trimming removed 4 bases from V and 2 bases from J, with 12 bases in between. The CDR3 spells CASSYDRIAYNEQFF. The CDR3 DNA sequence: TGTGCCAGCAGCTATGACAGGATTGCCTACAATGAGCAGTTCTTC.

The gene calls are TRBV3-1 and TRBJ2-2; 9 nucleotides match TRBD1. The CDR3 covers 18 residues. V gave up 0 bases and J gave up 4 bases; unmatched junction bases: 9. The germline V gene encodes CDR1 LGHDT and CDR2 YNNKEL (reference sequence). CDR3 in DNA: TGTGCCAGCAGCCAAGATCTAGGGACAGGGTCGCTCACCGGGGAGCTGTTTTTT. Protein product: CASSQDLGTGSLTGELFF.

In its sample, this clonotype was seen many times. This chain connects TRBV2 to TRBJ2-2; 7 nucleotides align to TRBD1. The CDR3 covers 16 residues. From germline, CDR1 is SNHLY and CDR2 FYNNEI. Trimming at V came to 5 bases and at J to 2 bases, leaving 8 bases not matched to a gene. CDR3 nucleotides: TGTGCCAGCAGTCGGGACAGCTGGGCTAACACCGGGGAGCTGTTTTTT. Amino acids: CASSRDSWANTGELFF.

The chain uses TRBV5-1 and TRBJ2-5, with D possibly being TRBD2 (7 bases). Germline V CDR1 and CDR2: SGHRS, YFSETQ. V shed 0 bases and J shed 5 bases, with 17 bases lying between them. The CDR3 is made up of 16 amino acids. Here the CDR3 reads CASSLVGGGRGETQYF. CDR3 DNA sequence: TGCGCCAGCAGCTTGGTGGGCGGGGGCCGAGGGGAGACCCAGTACTTC.

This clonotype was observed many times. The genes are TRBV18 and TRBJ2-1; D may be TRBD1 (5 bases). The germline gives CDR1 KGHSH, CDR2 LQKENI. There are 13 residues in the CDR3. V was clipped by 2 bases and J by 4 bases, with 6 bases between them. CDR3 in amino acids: CASSPDRYNEQFF. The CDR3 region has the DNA TGTGCCAGCTCACCAGACAGATACAATGAGCAGTTCTTC.

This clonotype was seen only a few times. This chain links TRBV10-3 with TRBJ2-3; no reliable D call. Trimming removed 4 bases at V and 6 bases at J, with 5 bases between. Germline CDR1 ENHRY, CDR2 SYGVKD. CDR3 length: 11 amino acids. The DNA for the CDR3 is TGTGCCATCAGTGTGTCGGATACGCAGTATTTT. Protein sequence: CAISVSDTQYF.

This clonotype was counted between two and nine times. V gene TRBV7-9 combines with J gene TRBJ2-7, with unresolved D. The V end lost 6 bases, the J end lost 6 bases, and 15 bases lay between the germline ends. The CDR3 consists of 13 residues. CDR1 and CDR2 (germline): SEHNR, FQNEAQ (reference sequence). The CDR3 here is CASSIGTSPEQYF. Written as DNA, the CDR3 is TGTGCCAGCAGTATAGGCACTTCCCCCGAGCAGTACTTC.

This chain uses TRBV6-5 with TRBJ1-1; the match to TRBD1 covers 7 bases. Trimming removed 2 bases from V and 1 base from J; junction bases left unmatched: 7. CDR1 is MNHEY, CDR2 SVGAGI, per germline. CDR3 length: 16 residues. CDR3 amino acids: CASSYGEGGPNTEAFF. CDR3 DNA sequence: TGTGCCAGCAGTTACGGGGAAGGGGGCCCGAACACTGAAGCTTTCTTT.

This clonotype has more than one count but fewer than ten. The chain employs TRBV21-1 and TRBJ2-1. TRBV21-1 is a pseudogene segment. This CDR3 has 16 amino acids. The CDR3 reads CASSIRQGTYYNEQFF. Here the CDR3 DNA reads TGTGCCAGCAGCATTAGGCAGGGGACCTACTACAATGAGCAGTTCTTC.

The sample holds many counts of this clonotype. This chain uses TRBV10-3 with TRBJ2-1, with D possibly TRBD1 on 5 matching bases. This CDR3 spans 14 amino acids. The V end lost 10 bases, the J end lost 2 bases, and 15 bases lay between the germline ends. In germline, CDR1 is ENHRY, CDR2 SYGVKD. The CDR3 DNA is TGTGCCACCATGTATGGGGCCCCCTACAATGAGCAGTTCTTC. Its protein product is CATMYGAPYNEQFF.